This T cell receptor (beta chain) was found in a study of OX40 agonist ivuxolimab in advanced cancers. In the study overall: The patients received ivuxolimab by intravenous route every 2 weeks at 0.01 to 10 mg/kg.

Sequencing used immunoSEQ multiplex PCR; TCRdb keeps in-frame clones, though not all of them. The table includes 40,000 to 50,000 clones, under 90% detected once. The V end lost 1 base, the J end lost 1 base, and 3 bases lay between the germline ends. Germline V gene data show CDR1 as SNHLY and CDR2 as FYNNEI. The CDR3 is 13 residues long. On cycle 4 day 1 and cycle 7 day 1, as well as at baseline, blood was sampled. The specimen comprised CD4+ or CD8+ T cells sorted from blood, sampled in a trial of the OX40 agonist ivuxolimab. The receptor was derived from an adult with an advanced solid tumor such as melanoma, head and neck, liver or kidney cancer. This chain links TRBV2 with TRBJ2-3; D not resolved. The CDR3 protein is CASSEGRTDTQYF. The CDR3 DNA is TGTGCCAGCAGTGAAGGTCGCACAGATACGCAGTATTTT.